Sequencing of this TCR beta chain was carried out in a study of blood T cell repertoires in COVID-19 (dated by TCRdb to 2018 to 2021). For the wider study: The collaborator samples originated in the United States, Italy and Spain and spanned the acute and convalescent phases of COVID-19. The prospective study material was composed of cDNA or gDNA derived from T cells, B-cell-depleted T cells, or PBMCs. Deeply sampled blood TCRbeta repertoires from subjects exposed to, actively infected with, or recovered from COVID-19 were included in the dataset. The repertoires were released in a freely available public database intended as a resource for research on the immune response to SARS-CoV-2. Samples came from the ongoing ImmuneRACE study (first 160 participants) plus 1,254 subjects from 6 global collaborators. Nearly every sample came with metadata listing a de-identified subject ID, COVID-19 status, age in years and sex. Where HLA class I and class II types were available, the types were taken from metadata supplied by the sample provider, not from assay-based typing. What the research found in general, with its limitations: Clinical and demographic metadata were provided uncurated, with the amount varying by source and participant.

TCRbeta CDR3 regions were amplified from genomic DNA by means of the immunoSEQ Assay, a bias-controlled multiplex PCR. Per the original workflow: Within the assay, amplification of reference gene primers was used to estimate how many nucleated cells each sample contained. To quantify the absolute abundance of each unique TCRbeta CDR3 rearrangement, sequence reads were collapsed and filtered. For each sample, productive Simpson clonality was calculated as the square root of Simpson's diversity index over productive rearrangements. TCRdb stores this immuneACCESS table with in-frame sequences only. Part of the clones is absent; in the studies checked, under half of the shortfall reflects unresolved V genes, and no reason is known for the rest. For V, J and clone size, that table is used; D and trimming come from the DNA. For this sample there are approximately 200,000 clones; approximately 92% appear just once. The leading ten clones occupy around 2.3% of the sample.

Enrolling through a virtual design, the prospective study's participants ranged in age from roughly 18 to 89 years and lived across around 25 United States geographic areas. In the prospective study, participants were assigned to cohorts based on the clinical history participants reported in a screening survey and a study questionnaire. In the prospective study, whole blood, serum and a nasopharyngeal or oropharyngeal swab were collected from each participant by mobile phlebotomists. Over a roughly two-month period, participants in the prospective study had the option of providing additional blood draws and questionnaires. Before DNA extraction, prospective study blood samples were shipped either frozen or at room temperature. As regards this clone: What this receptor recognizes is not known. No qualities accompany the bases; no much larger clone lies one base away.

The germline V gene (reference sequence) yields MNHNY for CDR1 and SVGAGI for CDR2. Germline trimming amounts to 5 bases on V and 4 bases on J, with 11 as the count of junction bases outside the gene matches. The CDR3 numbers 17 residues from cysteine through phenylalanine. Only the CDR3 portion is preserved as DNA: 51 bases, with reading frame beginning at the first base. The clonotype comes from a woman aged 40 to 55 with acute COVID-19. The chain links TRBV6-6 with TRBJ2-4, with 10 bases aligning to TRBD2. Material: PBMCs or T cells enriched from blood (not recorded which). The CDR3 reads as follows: CASSPLPLAGAKNIQYF. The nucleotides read TGTGCCAGCAGTCCCCTCCCCCTAGCGGGAGCTAAAAACATTCAGTACTTC.